This T cell receptor (beta chain) was retrieved from a study of blood T cell repertoires in COVID-19. Looking at the study overall: Material from acute and convalescent COVID-19 was sourced from the United States, Italy and Spain. Sample material is recorded as cDNA or gDNA derived from T cells, B-cell-depleted T cells, or PBMCs.

V gave up 4 bases and J gave up 0 bases, with 13 bases separating them. Germline V lookup: CDR1 LGHNA, CDR2 YNFKEQ. The CDR3 has 16 residues. Per the original methods: By means of reference gene primer amplification, nucleated cell counts were estimated. Using immunoSEQ multiplex PCR, the repertoire was profiled, and TCRdb retains in-frame clones only, with some absent. V, J and clone size are taken as reported in that table, and D and trimming were inferred from the DNA itself. Of around 300,000 clones listed, 65% to 90% were seen once; the top ten hold about an eighth. V gene TRBV4-2 combines with J gene TRBJ1-5, with unresolved D. The receptor was derived from a human donor in a cohort sampled during active COVID-19. The specimen sequenced was peripheral blood. The CDR3 DNA reads TGTGCCAGCAGCCTTAAGGGAGGGAGTAGCAATCAGCCCCAGCATTTT. Amino acids: CASSLKGGSSNQPQHF.